The rows below give T cell receptor beta chains drawn from one sample of a study of early T cells in non-severe SARS-CoV-2 infection. TCRdb re-derived calls from the 5' RACE reads in MiXCR, one entry per CDR3 protein. This sample yields about 69,000 distinct CDR3 sequences, of which 4.6% are seen a single time; under 4% belongs to the top ten. The source was whole blood, collected at baseline. These TCRs come from an adult who was a healthcare worker with PCR-confirmed SARS-CoV-2 infection or an uninfected control (not recorded which). The donor label of this sample is uncertain. CDR3s include the opening cysteine and the closing phenylalanine or tryptophan. D genes are given only for firm matches. Part of the rows lack a size; the others show once, few, many or a class for expanded clones.

J	D	V	size	DNA	CDR3
TRBJ2-2	-	TRBV25-1	few	TGTGCCAGCAGTGCCCCCCTCGGGGTTATCGGGGAGCTGTTTTTT	CASSAPLGVIGELFF
TRBJ1-4	-	TRBV20-1	-	TGCAGTGCTAGCTTGACACCAACTAATGAAAAACTGTTTTTT	CSASLTPTNEKLFF
TRBJ2-2	-	TRBV6-2/TRBV6-3	many	TGTGCCAGCAGTTACTGGGCTCGTGCGCCAGACACCGGGGAGCTGTTTTTT	CASSYWARAPDTGELFF
TRBJ2-1	TRBD1	TRBV7-2	few	TGTGCCAGCAGCTTATCTGACGGGACAGGGGTGTTCTTC	CASSLSDGTGVFF
TRBJ1-5	-	TRBV12-3/TRBV12-4	-	TGTGCCAGCAGTCCGTCCGCTTATAGCAATCAGCCCCAGCATTTT	CASSPSAYSNQPQHF
TRBJ1-4	-	TRBV4-1	few	TGCGCCAGCAGCCCATTACGTGCTAGGCAGGCAGAAAAACTGTTTTTT	CASSPLRARQAEKLFF
TRBJ2-3	-	TRBV15	many	TGTGCCACCAGCAGAGTAAACCGGGGGAGGACAGATACGCAGTATTTT	CATSRVNRGRTDTQYF
TRBJ1-1	-	TRBV5-1	-	TGCGCCAGCAGCTTGGACAGTTGGGGGAGAGCTTTCTTT	CASSLDSWGRAFF
TRBJ2-1	-	TRBV20-1	many	TGCAGTGCTAAATTCGGGACCCCACACCGGGGTGGTGAGCAGTTCTTC	CSAKFGTPHRGGEQFF
TRBJ2-3	-	TRBV6-6	-	TGTGCCAGCAGTTACAGGCGAGCAGATACGCAGTATTTT	CASSYRRADTQYF
TRBJ2-3	-	TRBV7-9	many	TGTGCCAGCAGCTCCAGGGGACCAGATACGCAGTATTTT	CASSSRGPDTQYF
TRBJ1-1	-	TRBV27	few	TGTGCCAGCAGTTCGAGGGGCCAAGGGAAGAACACTGAAGCTTTCTTT	CASSSRGQGKNTEAFF
TRBJ1-4	-	TRBV28	-	TGTGCCAGCCAAAGTTGTTGGCAGGCTAATGAAAAACTGTTTTTT	CASQSCWQANEKLFF
TRBJ1-2	TRBD1	TRBV5-4	few	TGTGCCAGCAGCCCCGACAGGGGATACTATGGCTACACCTTC	CASSPDRGYYGYTF
TRBJ2-3	-	TRBV6-6	-	TGTGCCAGCAGTTACGGTTCGGATACGCAGTATTTT	CASSYGSDTQYF
TRBJ2-1	TRBD1	TRBV5-4	many	TGTGCCAGCAGCTCCGCCGGGACAGGGGGCAATGAGCAGTTCTTC	CASSSAGTGGNEQFF
TRBJ1-1	-	TRBV18	many	TGTGCCAGCTCACGGGTTGAGGGATGGGACACTGAAGCTTTCTTT	CASSRVEGWDTEAFF
TRBJ2-3	TRBD1	TRBV25-1	many	TGTGCCAGCAGTGAATATCAGGGACAGGGGGCAGATACGCAGTATTTT	CASSEYQGQGADTQYF
TRBJ2-1	TRBD2	TRBV6-6	few	TGTGCCCATGGGTCTAGCGGGTACAATGAGCAGTTCTTC	CAHGSSGYNEQFF
TRBJ2-6	-	TRBV28	-	TGTGCCAGCAGTTTCTTGTCAGGGACTCCTGGGGCCAACGTCCTGACTTTC	CASSFLSGTPGANVLTF
TRBJ2-3	-	TRBV6-5	-	TGTGCCAGCACCCCCCGACGGGGTTTATCAGATACGCAGTATTTT	CASTPRRGLSDTQYF
TRBJ2-1	-	TRBV11-2	few	TGTGCCAGCAGCTCCTCGTCTAGGAATGAGCAGTTCTTC	CASSSSSRNEQFF
TRBJ1-5	-	TRBV6-2/TRBV6-3	many	TGTGCCAGCAGTTACTCGGAGGTACAGCCCCAGCATTTT	CASSYSEVQPQHF
TRBJ1-6	-	TRBV7-9	few	TGTGCCAGCAGGCTTTTAACCCTTGAGGACCTCCACTTT	CASRLLTLEDLHF
TRBJ2-2	TRBD1	TRBV2	many	TGTGCCAGCAGCCAACGCCCAGGACAGGGTATGAACACCGGGGAGCTGTTTTTT	CASSQRPGQGMNTGELFF
TRBJ1-6	TRBD1	TRBV7-2	many	TGTGCCAGCAGCTTCAGACAGGGCAATAATTCACCCCTCCACTTT	CASSFRQGNNSPLHF
TRBJ2-3	-	TRBV12-3/TRBV12-4	many	TGTGCCAGCAGCCTTACAGATACGCAGTATTTT	CASSLTDTQYF
TRBJ1-2	-	TRBV4-2	many	TGTGCCAGCAGCCAAGATCTAGGAGGCTCCTATGGCTACACCTTC	CASSQDLGGSYGYTF
TRBJ1-2	-	TRBV11-2	-	TGTGCCAGCAGCTTTAACTATGGCTACACCTTC	CASSFNYGYTF
TRBJ2-3	TRBD2	TRBV10-3	few	TGTGCCATCAGCGCTCCCCAGCGGGGGGGCCAAACCGCACCAGATACGCAGTATTTT	CAISAPQRGGQTAPDTQYF
TRBJ2-3	-	TRBV28	few	TGTGCCAGCAGTTCGCCGATTTCTAGCACAGATACGCAGTATTTT	CASSSPISSTDTQYF
TRBJ1-4	TRBD1	TRBV7-2	few	TGTGCCAGCAGCTTACCCACAGGGGGGTCTAATGAAAAACTGTTTTTT	CASSLPTGGSNEKLFF
TRBJ1-6	-	TRBV5-6	many	TGTGCCAGCAGCCCGGACGGTGGGGGCAATTCACCCCTCCACTTT	CASSPDGGGNSPLHF
TRBJ2-2	TRBD2	TRBV4-2	-	TGTGCCAGCAGCCGCAGACTAGCGGAGAACACCGGGGAGCTGTTTTTT	CASSRRLAENTGELFF
TRBJ2-3	-	TRBV28	few	TGTGCCAGCAGTCCAGCGGTAACTAGCACAGATACGCAGTATTTT	CASSPAVTSTDTQYF
TRBJ2-6	-	TRBV3-1	-	TGTGCCAGCAGCCACCAAAGCTCTGGGGCCAACGTCCTGACTTTC	CASSHQSSGANVLTF
TRBJ1-3	TRBD1	TRBV18	many	TGTGCCAGCTCACCAGGGACAGCCTCTGGAAACACCATATATTTT	CASSPGTASGNTIYF
TRBJ2-2	TRBD2	TRBV4-3	few	TGCGCCAGCAGCCAAGGGGCTAGCGGGGGGGCCGGCGGGGAGCTGTTTTTT	CASSQGASGGAGGELFF
TRBJ1-1	TRBD1	TRBV28	-	TGTGCCAGCACCGATACGGGACAGACAAACACTGAAGCTTTCTTT	CASTDTGQTNTEAFF
TRBJ2-2	-	TRBV19	-	TGTGCCAGTAGTATCACGGACAGCACCGGGGAGCTGTTTTTT	CASSITDSTGELFF
TRBJ1-3	TRBD1	TRBV18	-	TGTGCCAGCTCACCTGGGACAGAAAAGGGAAACACCATATATTTT	CASSPGTEKGNTIYF
TRBJ2-7	-	TRBV29-1	many	TGCAGCGTTGAAGATAATCTCCTATCCTACGAGCAGTACTTC	CSVEDNLLSYEQYF